The rows below give T cell receptor beta chains drawn from one sample of a study of Tregs in tolerant kidney transplant recipients. Sequencing was performed with immunoSEQ multiplex PCR; in TCRdb, only in-frame clones are kept and a portion is missing. The repertoire consists of about 240,000 clones, with roughly 80% occurring once and the leading ten covering roughly 0.67%. The sample consisted of CD4+ T cells from blood. These receptors were collected from a human donor in good health. CDR3s include the opening cysteine and the closing phenylalanine or tryptophan. The D gene is left open where the match is weak. Not every row has a clone size; where given, it reads once, few, many or a size class.

CDR3: CASRLDSLNQPQHF
DNA: TGTGCCAGCAGACTGGACAGCCTCAATCAGCCCCAGCATTTT
D: NA
J: TRBJ1-5
V: TRBV6-1
size: NA

CDR3: CASSQGLAGGTYNEQFF
DNA: TGTGCCAGCAGCCAGGGACTAGCGGGAGGAACCTACAATGAGCAGTTCTTC
D: TRBD2
J: TRBJ2-1
V: TRBV5-4
size: once

CDR3: CASWGWGTGITAFF
DNA: TGTGCCAGCTGGGGCTGGGGGACAGGGATTACCGCTTTCTTT
D: TRBD1
J: TRBJ1-1
V: TRBV6-5
size: NA

CDR3: CASRLQGDYGYTF
DNA: TGTGCCAGCAGACTGCAGGGGGACTATGGCTACACCTTC
D: TRBD1
J: TRBJ1-2
V: TRBV6-5
size: few

CDR3: CASSPGTVSSYEQYF
DNA: TGTGCCAGCAGCCCAGGGACGGTTAGCTCCTACGAGCAGTACTTC
D: NA
J: TRBJ2-7
V: TRBV5-4
size: few

CDR3: CASSLEGKTYEQYF
DNA: TGTGCCAGCAGTTTAGAGGGCAAGACCTACGAGCAGTACTTC
D: NA
J: TRBJ2-7
V: TRBV27
size: NA

CDR3: CASSLGGGPYEQYF
DNA: TGTGCCAGCAGCTTAGGAGGGGGCCCCTACGAGCAGTACTTC
D: TRBD1
J: TRBJ2-7
V: TRBV7-9
size: NA

CDR3: CASSYNREGQETQYF
DNA: TGTGCCAGCAGTTACAACAGGGAGGGTCAAGAGACCCAGTACTTC
D: NA
J: TRBJ2-5
V: TRBV6-5
size: NA

CDR3: CASSPVGLAVSTDTQYF
DNA: TGCGCCAGCAGCCCTGTAGGACTAGCGGTTAGCACAGATACGCAGTATTTT
D: TRBD2
J: TRBJ2-3
V: TRBV4-1
size: once

CDR3: CASSYLAGGDEQYF
DNA: TGCGCCAGCAGTTATCTAGCGGGGGGCGACGAGCAGTACTTC
D: TRBD2
J: TRBJ2-7
V: TRBV10-1
size: NA

CDR3: CASSLGRQGNQPQHF
DNA: TGTGCCAGCAGCTTAGGCCGGCAGGGTAATCAGCCCCAGCATTTT
D: NA
J: TRBJ1-5
V: TRBV13
size: NA

CDR3: CASSQDRGRTNEKLFF
DNA: TGTGCCAGCAGCCAAGATAGGGGCCGGACTAATGAAAAACTGTTTTTT
D: NA
J: TRBJ1-4
V: TRBV14
size: NA

CDR3: CASSLVTGAQNTEAFF
DNA: TGTGCCAGCAGTTTAGTAACAGGGGCCCAGAACACTGAAGCTTTCTTT
D: TRBD1
J: TRBJ1-1
V: TRBV27
size: NA

CDR3: CASSPSGLGSYEQYF
DNA: TGTGCCAGCTCACCATCGGGACTAGGATCCTACGAGCAGTACTTC
D: TRBD2
J: TRBJ2-7
V: TRBV18
size: few

CDR3: CASSTRTGGESQYF
DNA: TGCGCCAGCAGCACAAGGACAGGGGGGGAATCTCAGTACTTC
D: TRBD1
J: TRBJ2-5
V: TRBV5-1
size: once

CDR3: CASSRDRLSYNEQFF
DNA: TGTGCCAGCAGCAGGGACAGACTCTCCTACAATGAGCAGTTCTTC
D: TRBD1
J: TRBJ2-1
V: TRBV6-5
size: NA

CDR3: CASSVGGRRSPLHF
DNA: TGTGCCAGCAGTGTAGGTGGGCGCAGGTCACCCCTCCACTTT
D: NA
J: TRBJ1-6
V: TRBV25-1
size: NA

CDR3: CASSEGGGPKTQYF
DNA: TGTGCCAGCAGTGAAGGGGGAGGCCCTAAGACCCAGTACTTC
D: NA
J: TRBJ2-5
V: TRBV25-1
size: NA

CDR3: CASRKGGIAGGPEETQYF
DNA: TGTGCCAGTAGAAAAGGGGGCATAGCGGGAGGGCCCGAAGAGACCCAGTACTTC
D: TRBD2
J: TRBJ2-5
V: TRBV19
size: NA

CDR3: CSVGGPQGQTSGNTIYF
DNA: TGCAGCGTTGGCGGACCACAGGGTCAAACCTCTGGAAACACCATATATTTT
D: NA
J: TRBJ1-3
V: TRBV29-1
size: NA

CDR3: CASNTGRPGELFF
DNA: TGCGCCAGCAATACCGGGCGGCCCGGGGAGCTGTTTTTT
D: NA
J: TRBJ2-2
V: TRBV10-2
size: NA

CDR3: CASSETGETDTQYF
DNA: TGTGCCAGCTCAGAGACAGGGGAGACAGATACGCAGTATTTT
D: TRBD1
J: TRBJ2-3
V: TRBV18
size: NA

CDR3: CAASGGVQYHLHF
DNA: TGTGCCGCATCCGGGGGGGTCCAGTATCACCTCCACTTT
D: NA
J: TRBJ1-6
V: TRBV28
size: NA

CDR3: CASSIRWRTYEQYF
DNA: TGTGCCAGTAGTATACGGTGGCGAACCTACGAGCAGTACTTC
D: NA
J: TRBJ2-7
V: TRBV19
size: NA

CDR3: CASSYNRGTYEQYF
DNA: TGTGCCAGCAGCTACAACAGGGGCACCTACGAGCAGTACTTC
D: TRBD1
J: TRBJ2-7
V: TRBV13
size: NA

CDR3: CASSIDLWGAYNEQFF
DNA: TGTGCCAGTAGTATAGATCTGTGGGGCGCCTACAATGAGCAGTTCTTC
D: NA
J: TRBJ2-1
V: TRBV19
size: NA

CDR3: CASSRLAGDTGELFF
DNA: TGTGCCAGCAGTAGATTGGCAGGGGATACCGGGGAGCTGTTTTTT
D: NA
J: TRBJ2-2
V: TRBV2
size: NA